The sequence of this T cell receptor beta chain was determined in a study of T cell responses to AZD1222 COVID-19 vaccine. The CDR3 spans 13 residues. Looked up from germline, CDR1 is MNHEY and CDR2 is SVGAGI. V was clipped by 5 bases and J by 1 base, with 8 bases between them. General observations from the study: A mostly white British donor set with more females was recruited, and clonal diversity was possibly underestimated. Targeting of unmutated variant regions was reportedly seen in nearly half of spike-specific TCRs. Only five or six individuals given AZD1222 were seropositive at baseline. Rises in breadth and depth of Spike-specific TCRs came after two AZD1222 doses.

As concerns this clone: Its antigen is currently unknown.

Clones were sequenced by immunoSEQ multiplex PCR, and TCRdb holds only the in-frame ones, with some missing. Among about 82,000 clones listed, 83% were seen once. This receptor was identified in an adult who received the AZD1222 COVID-19 vaccine. The sample in question was peripheral blood, obtained 28 days after the second AZD1222 dose. The V call is TRBV6-5, the J call TRBJ1-1, with D perhaps TRBD1 (6 bases). This chain's CDR3 is CASSTQGNTEAFF. CDR3 in DNA: TGTGCCAGCAGTACACAGGGGAACACTGAAGCTTTCTTT.